This T cell receptor (beta chain) was sequenced in a study of glioma-infiltrating T cells after dendritic cell vaccination. Study at large: Dendritic cell vaccination trial patients had either newly diagnosed or recurrent glioblastoma.

The time point denotes: after dendritic cell vaccination, including at tumor progression/relapse. The CDR3 runs 15 residues. V gave up 6 bases and J gave up 7 bases; unmatched junction bases: 6. Looked up from germline, CDR1 is MNHEY and CDR2 is SMNVEV (reference sequence). Sequenced by immunoSEQ multiplex PCR; TCRdb stores in-frame clones only, minus some. Among 50,000 to 75,000 clones listed, over 75% were seen once. Sequenced material: blood, taken after dendritic cell vaccination. The rearrangement joins TRBV27 to TRBJ1-6; 10 bases fit TRBD1. This clonotype originated in a human donor with glioblastoma. The chain's CDR3 is CASRTGGYLNSPLHF. The CDR3 DNA reads as TGTGCCAGCAGGACAGGGGGCTACCTCAATTCACCCCTCCACTTT.